Listed here are 20 T cell receptor beta chains from one sample, sequenced in a study of blood T cell repertoires in COVID-19. The repertoire was sequenced with immunoSEQ multiplex PCR; TCRdb's copy has only in-frame clones and lacks some. The sample contains about 500,000 clones, about 88% of which appear only once. Material: peripheral blood. The receptors here all came from a woman in her forties or fifties with COVID-19, enrolled during active disease.

The chain links TRBV30 to TRBJ1-1, with D tentatively TRBD1 (5 bases). The CDR3 extends over 12 amino acids. V shed 4 bases and J shed 5 bases, with 11 bases lying between them. Germline CDR1 GTSNPN, CDR2 SVGIG (reference sequence). The chain's CDR3 is CAWTQGRTEAFF. The DNA for the CDR3 is TGTGCCTGGACGCAGGGCCGGACTGAAGCTTTCTTT.

As concerns this clone: Other DNA sequences within the sample encode an identical CDR3. V usage is TRBV28 and J usage is TRBJ1-2; D is unresolved. CDR3 size: 14 residues. Trimming removed 3 bases at V and 4 bases at J, with 12 bases between. Germline V gene data show CDR1 as MDHEN and CDR2 as SYDVKM. The CDR3 coding sequence is TGTGCCAGCAGTTTTGGTGGGCAGATCTATGGCTACACCTTC. Residues: CASSFGGQIYGYTF.

The CDR3 bases are TGTGCCACCGCCGAGACAGAAAAAAACATTCAGTACTTC. It is translated as CATAETEKNIQYF. V gene TRBV12-3 or TRBV12-4 combines with J gene TRBJ2-4, with D possibly being TRBD1 (5 bases). The V end was cut by 10 bases, the J end by 4 bases, with 14 bases between. The CDR3 totals 13 residues.

The V and J genes are TRBV14 and TRBJ1-4; the D gene is possibly TRBD1 (6 bases). Trimming removed 4 bases at V and 8 bases at J, with 17 bases between. The V gene's germline CDR1 is SGHDN and CDR2 FVKESK. This CDR3 is built from 15 residues. CDR3 residues: CASSPRRGVEEKLFF. In DNA form, the CDR3 reads TGTGCCAGCAGCCCCCGCAGGGGCGTGGAGGAAAAACTGTTTTTT.

In its sample, this clone was seen once. The chain carries TRBV21-1 and TRBJ1-2. TRBV21-1 is tagged as a pseudogene. The CDR3 consists of 13 residues. In DNA form, the CDR3 reads TGTGCCCGCCGAGGGCCGCCATCCTATGGCTACACCTTC. The encoded protein is CARRGPPSYGYTF.

The rearrangement uses TRBV30 and TRBJ1-4, with a possible D match to TRBD1 (5 bases). Deletions cut 8 bases from V and 3 bases from J, with 13 bases between. The CDR3 loop spans 13 amino acids. Germline V lookup: CDR1 GTSNPN, CDR2 SVGIG (reference sequence). CDR3 protein: CASSGLANEKLFF. CDR3 DNA: TGTGCCAGCTCAGGGCTGGCTAATGAAAAACTGTTTTTT.

As DNA, the CDR3 is TGTGCCACCAGGGGACAGGGCAAGGGCTACACCTTC. This translates into CATRGQGKGYTF. V usage is TRBV24-1 and J usage is TRBJ1-2, with TRBD1 matching 9 bases. This CDR3 comprises 12 residues. The V gene's germline CDR1 is KGHDR and CDR2 SFDVKD. V gave up 7 bases and J gave up 8 bases; unmatched junction bases: 4.

This rearrangement joins TRBV6-5 to TRBJ2-7; 7 positions agree with TRBD1. Germline V gives CDR1 MNHEY, CDR2 SVGAGI. The CDR3 totals 14 residues. V lost 6 bases to trimming and J lost 0 bases; unmatched junction nucleotides: 5. This CDR3 reads CASRVGQSSYEQYF. The CDR3 DNA follows: TGTGCCAGCAGGGTGGGACAGAGCTCCTACGAGCAGTACTTC.

J is TRBJ2-5 and V is TRBV3-1 (or the pseudogene TRBV3-2); a weak D match, TRBD1 (6 bases). Germline CDR1 and CDR2: LGHDT and YNNKEL (reference sequence). The V gene lost 3 bases and the J gene lost 4 bases, with 21 bases spanning the gap. The CDR3 has 17 residues. The CDR3 loop is CASSHTPIRGSGETQYF. The CDR3, as DNA: TGTGCCAGCAGCCATACCCCAATTAGGGGGTCGGGAGAGACCCAGTACTTC.

The chain joins TRBV23-1 to TRBJ1-2; weak D call: TRBD1 (5 bases). TRBV23-1 is an ORF for which the function is uncertain. Trimming removed 0 bases from V and 7 bases from J, with 18 bases in between. This CDR3 is 16 amino acids long. This CDR3 reads CASSQSHRWGASGYTF. The DNA of the CDR3 is TGCGCCAGCAGTCAATCTCACCGGTGGGGCGCAAGTGGCTACACCTTC.

V gene TRBV6-6 combines with J gene TRBJ2-7, with 9 bases that match TRBD2. In germline, CDR1 is MNHNY, CDR2 SVGAGI (reference sequence). J lost 4 bases, V lost 6 bases, and 10 bases had no gene match. The CDR3 totals 15 residues. The CDR3 here is CASRPNSGGSYEQYF. The CDR3 DNA is TGTGCCAGCAGACCGAATAGCGGGGGATCTTACGAGCAGTACTTC.

The chain has TRBV6-5 and TRBJ2-3, with D unclear. Deletions cut 0 bases from V and 4 bases from J, with 8 bases between. The CDR3 consists of 14 residues. CDR1 and CDR2 (germline): MNHEY, SVGAGI. The CDR3 region has the DNA TGTGCCAGCAGTTACTCGAGTCATCCAGATACGCAGTATTTT. Its translation is CASSYSSHPDTQYF.

The chain couples TRBV5-4 to TRBJ2-7; 8 nucleotides agree with TRBD2. The CDR3 length is 14 residues. V lost 4 bases and J lost 3; bases outside the gene matches: 6. Germline V gene lookup returns CDR1 SGHNT and CDR2 YYREEE (reference sequence). DNA of the CDR3: TGTGCCAGCAGCCTGAGCGGGGGTGGCTACGAGCAGTACTTC. This gives the protein CASSLSGGGYEQYF.

This chain joins TRBV28 and TRBJ1-4; 7 bases fit TRBD1. The CDR3 totals 12 residues. Losses at the gene ends were 8 bases for V and 6 bases for J; bases not matched to a gene: 3. Germline V gene data show CDR1 as MDHEN and CDR2 as SYDVKM. The CDR3 nucleotides read TGTGCCAGCGGGCAGGGGGATGAAAAACTGTTTTTT. Its translation is CASGQGDEKLFF.

J is TRBJ2-3 and V is TRBV19; D may be TRBD2 (6 bases). The CDR3 is 13 amino acids. Germline CDR1 LNHDA, CDR2 SQIVND (reference sequence). With 8 bases removed from V and 2 bases from J, the gap between germline ends came to 11 bases. The CDR3 sequence is CASWGLNTDTQYF. The DNA for the CDR3 is TGTGCCAGTTGGGGACTTAACACAGATACGCAGTATTTT.

This clone was recorded only once. The gene calls are TRBV7-2 and TRBJ1-2; tentative D call: TRBD1 (6 bases). V was cut by 4 bases and J by 10 bases, with 16 bases left in between. The CDR3 is 13 amino acids. The V gene's germline CDR1 is SGHTA and CDR2 FQGNSA. CDR3 loop: CASSSDRSQPYTF. In DNA, the CDR3 is TGTGCCAGCAGCTCAGACAGGTCTCAACCCTACACCTTC.

This chain joins TRBV3-1 (or the pseudogene TRBV3-2) and TRBJ1-6; tentatively, D is TRBD1 (5 bases). Per the germline V gene, CDR1 is LGHDT and CDR2 is YNNKEL (reference sequence). Trimming removed 1 base from V and 7 bases from J, with 8 bases in between. This CDR3 has 14 residues. CDR3 amino acids: CASSQGRVNSPLHF. The CDR3 DNA follows: TGTGCCAGCAGCCAAGGCAGGGTAAATTCACCCCTCCACTTT.

V and J are TRBV9 and TRBJ1-3; D remains ambiguous. Germline V lookup: CDR1 SGDLS, CDR2 YYNGEE. The V end lost 3 bases, the J end lost 8 bases, and 12 bases lay between the germline ends. This CDR3 region has 13 residues. The CDR3 region has the DNA TGTGCCAGCAGCGAAGCGACCTCGGACACCATATATTTT. This translates into CASSEATSDTIYF.

In its sample, this clone was seen once. The chain combines TRBV6-5 with TRBJ1-1; TRBD1 is a possible D gene (5 bases). The CDR3 has 15 amino acids. Trimming took off 2 bases at V and 4 bases at J, with 14 bases between the two ends. CDR1 is MNHEY, CDR2 SVGAGI, per germline. CDR3 sequence (DNA): TGTGCCAGCAGTTACCGTGGGGCGCAGAGCACTGAAGCTTTCTTT. Amino acid sequence: CASSYRGAQSTEAFF.

The chain combines TRBV30 with TRBJ1-2, with a tentative D call TRBD1 (5 bases). Trimming pared 4 bases from V and 5 bases from J, leaving 11 bases between. The CDR3 consists of 12 residues. Germline CDR1 reads GTSNPN; CDR2 reads SVGIG (reference sequence). The CDR3 DNA reads TGTGCCTGGACTAAAGGGACTTATGGCTACACCTTC. Translating it yields CAWTKGTYGYTF.